This T cell receptor beta chain originates from a study of human T cells and chemical hapten exposure. As for the study in general: Minor pooled library volume differences mainly drove per-sample TCR yield variation.

Germline CDR1 reads SEHNR; CDR2 reads FQNEAQ (reference sequence). With 6 bases clipped from V and 2 bases from J, the junction kept 9 bases outside the gene matches. The CDR3 spans 15 residues. Study outcomes and limitations: No change in TCRs above 1 in 1000 frequency was produced by DPC sensitization.

Remarks on this clonotype: Its antigen is unidentified.

The library labeled individual cDNA molecules by adding unique molecular identifiers to them. A single record per CDR3 protein comes from TCRdb applying MiXCR to the RACE reads. The data show roughly 75,000 distinct CDR3 sequences, with 7% to 9.5% seen just once and 1.5% to 2% held by the top ten. Time point here: healthy volunteer bleed at 6 weeks. Researchers extracted total RNA from unfractionated whole blood. The sample comprised whole blood. This clonotype was obtained from a female donor in good health. Some clones in this sample may be carry-over from other donors' samples. The chain links TRBV7-9 to TRBJ1-2; 7 nucleotides agree with TRBD1. The CDR3, as DNA: TGTGCCAGCAGTTCCTACACAGGGGCAAACTATGGCTACACCTTC. Protein product: CASSSYTGANYGYTF.